This TCR beta chain was identified in a study of human T cells and chemical hapten exposure (dated by TCRdb to the early 2020s). In terms of the full investigation: For sensitization, 2% DPC in acetone was applied to a 2 cm by 2 cm area of upper inner arm skin. The study tracked peripheral blood TCR repertoire changes in vivo during primary and secondary sensitization to the hapten diphenylcyclopropenone (DPC) in alopecia patients. Patient blood was sampled pre-sensitization (week 0) and at 2, 6 and about 24 weeks after DPC sensitization. Patch testing was done on the upper back using Finn chambers containing 0.01% DPC, and results were scored after 6 days according to International Contact Dermatitis Research Group standards. Libraries were pooled for sequencing, and per-sample TCR yields varied mainly because of small differences in library volumes within the pool. Weekly therapeutic DPC doses were additionally applied to the scalp of patients throughout the roughly 23-week study period. About 30 alopecia patients provided blood for TCR sequencing at one to four time points (pre-sensitization, 2, 6 and 24 weeks). The mostly female patient cohort included alopecia areata with under or over 50% scalp involvement, alopecia totalis and alopecia universalis. The paper's findings and limits, for the study overall: No change with DPC sensitization was found in the number of TCRs above 1 in 1000 frequency, and no evidence of global repertoire structure alterations was found. All patients had alopecia, a presumed autoimmune disease, so their immune response might differ from that of healthy individuals. After repeated subsampling, changes were observed in the strength of the expansion versus patch-test correlation and in the threshold at which the correlation became significant. Expanded TCRs formed significantly more large CDR3 similarity clusters than pre-sensitization or healthy control sets, consistent with antigen-driven responses. A positive correlation was found between the number of PT1 expanded TCRs and patch test score, with significance reached at thresholds 8, 16 and 32 but not 4.

Reading the germline V gene gives CDR1 MDHEN and CDR2 SYDVKM. The CDR3 measures 16 amino acids from cysteine to phenylalanine. Solely the CDR3 DNA is kept, with 48 bases framed from the first base. V is pared back by 3 bases and J by 2 bases, with 13 bases lying between the germline termini. There are many counts of this clonotype. Its antigen remains undetermined. It has no much larger one-base neighbor in the sample; base qualities were not kept. Preparation of the library involved RACE. The run used a NextSeq 500. During library preparation, unique molecular identifiers were attached to individual cDNA molecules so that TCRs could be counted quantitatively and reproducibly. Each blood RNA sample was used to sequence both TCR alpha and TCR beta chains. In the original analysis: A median of approximately 100,000 TCRs per sample was observed, with a range of about 23,224 to 750,000. V, J and CDR3 annotation of the TCR reads was carried out using the Decombinator software suite. To make PS versus PT1 abundance plots, every sample was subsampled to the same number of TCRs (28,000). TCRs were defined as expanded if absent before sensitization and observed at least eight times at the 2-week time point. TCRdb ran its own pipeline on the public reads, namely fastp trimming at Q25 and MiXCR clone calling, and kept in-frame beta chains. Rows with a matching CDR3 protein are joined into one entry that keeps the most common DNA and genes. TCRdb assigned the V and J calls; the authors' analysis was not used. The sample data list over 55,000 distinct CDR3 sequences, and 11% of these were observed just once. Approximately 1.4% of the sample is held by the ten biggest clonotypes.

The time point label, as the study defines it: patch test 3, about 24 weeks after DPC sensitization. The sample's treatment or condition label, in plain terms: therapeutic diphenylcyclopropenone sensitization with weekly scalp DPC. Blood at each patch-test visit was drawn before the patch test was applied. Patients were eligible if aged 18 to 70, diagnosed with alopecia and judged suitable for DPC therapy, and pregnant patients were excluded. Total RNA was isolated from unfractionated whole blood collected in Tempus Blood RNA tubes. The sequence came from a woman aged 50 to 60 with alopecia areata. Some clones in this sample may be carry-over from other donors' samples. The rearrangement joined TRBV28 to TRBJ2-2; 6 matching bases give a weak D call of TRBD2. Source: whole blood, taken in connection with sensitization to the hapten diphenylcyclopropenone (DPC). The CDR3 amino acid sequence is: CASSFSTSRNTGELFF. The DNA sequence reads TGTGCCAGCAGTTTTAGTACTAGCAGAAACACCGGGGAGCTGTTTTTT.